Below, one T cell receptor (beta chain) is given with its context. Antigen specificity is unknown. Germline V CDR1 and CDR2: SNHLY, FYNNEI. The V gene lost 2 bases and the J gene lost 6 bases, with 14 bases spanning the gap. This CDR3 contains 15 residues. TCRdb's copy holds only in-frame clones and misses some; the assay was immunoSEQ multiplex PCR. The table shows under 130,000 clones, with 89% occurring only once. The source of the sample is a study of T cell responses to AZD1222 COVID-19 vaccine. Regarding the study as a whole: At baseline, just five to seven AZD1222 recipients tested seropositive. CD4 TCRs covered the whole spike, strongest at regions 160-218 and 743-854.

Here the sequenced sample was peripheral blood, taken 28 days after the second AZD1222 dose. The TCR originated in an adult who received the AZD1222 COVID-19 vaccine. The chain is built from TRBV2 and TRBJ2-1; unclear D gene. CDR3 protein: CASSELRVSGNEQFF. CDR3 DNA: TGTGCCAGCAGTGAACTCCGGGTTTCCGGCAATGAGCAGTTCTTC.